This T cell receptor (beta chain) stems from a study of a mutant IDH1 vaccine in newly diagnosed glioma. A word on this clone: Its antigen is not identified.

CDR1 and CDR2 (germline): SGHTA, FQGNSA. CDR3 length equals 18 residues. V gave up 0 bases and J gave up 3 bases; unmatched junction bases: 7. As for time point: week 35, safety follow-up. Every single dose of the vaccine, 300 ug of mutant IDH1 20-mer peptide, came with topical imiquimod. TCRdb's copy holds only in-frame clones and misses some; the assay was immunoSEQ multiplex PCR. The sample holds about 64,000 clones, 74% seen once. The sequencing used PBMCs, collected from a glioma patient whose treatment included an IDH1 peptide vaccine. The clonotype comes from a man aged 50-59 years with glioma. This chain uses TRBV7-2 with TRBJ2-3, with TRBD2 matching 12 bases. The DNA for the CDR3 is TGTGCCAGCAGCTTAGCGACCCTAGCGGGGGGGTTAACAGATACGCAGTATTTT. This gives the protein CASSLATLAGGLTDTQYF.